A selection of T cell receptor beta chains follows, all from one sample in a study of T-cell memory formation after mild COVID-19. TCRdb called the 5' RACE reads again in MiXCR, with one record for every CDR3 protein. The sample yields fewer than 150,000 distinct CDR3 sequences, 20% to 25% seen once. Sequenced sample: PBMCs or a T cell subset sorted from them (not recorded which). These receptors were obtained from a man between 18 and 29 years old who had mild COVID-19 (a few samples of this study predate the infection). Cell type and time point are not known. Both conserved end residues are part of each CDR3. The D gene is left open where the match is weak. Only some rows state a clone size, as once, few, many or a class for expanded clones.

j_call v_call clone_size d_call cdr3_aa cdr3_nt
TRBJ1-2 TRBV12-3/TRBV12-4 - TRBD1 CAPGGNDGYTF TGTGCCCCAGGGGGTAACGATGGCTACACCTTC
TRBJ1-6 TRBV5-1 - TRBD1 CASSLARTGDNSPLHF TGCGCCAGCAGCTTGGCTAGGACAGGAGATAATTCACCCCTCCACTTT
TRBJ2-1 TRBV7-8 many TRBD2 CASSLGGGGNEQFF TGTGCCAGCAGCTTAGGCGGGGGAGGTAATGAGCAGTTCTTC
TRBJ1-1 TRBV4-3 - - CASSQLGSEAFF TGCGCCAGCAGCCAGTTGGGGTCTGAAGCTTTCTTT
TRBJ1-5 TRBV4-2 - - CASSQVFRVSNQPQHF TGTGCCAGCAGCCAAGTCTTCAGGGTTAGCAATCAGCCCCAGCATTTT
TRBJ2-1 TRBV28 - - CASSGPVHEQFF TGTGCCAGCAGTGGTCCAGTCCATGAGCAGTTCTTC
TRBJ1-1 TRBV4-1 - - CASSQTVGDGNTEAFF TGCGCCAGCAGCCAAACCGTGGGGGACGGGAACACTGAAGCTTTCTTT
TRBJ2-3 TRBV2 - TRBD1 CASSELIRGLTDTQYF TGTGCCAGCAGTGAATTGATCAGGGGGCTGACAGATACGCAGTATTTT
TRBJ2-7 TRBV5-6 - - CASSSDSGVPQYF TGTGCCAGCAGCTCCGATTCAGGGGTGCCGCAGTACTTC
TRBJ2-1 TRBV29-1 few TRBD1 CSGTGGVHNEQFF TGCAGCGGGACAGGGGGCGTTCACAATGAGCAGTTCTTC
TRBJ1-1 TRBV12-3/TRBV12-4 few - CASSFYLMNTEAFF TGTGCCAGCAGTTTCTACCTAATGAACACTGAAGCTTTCTTT
TRBJ2-1 TRBV4-3 - TRBD2 CASSQRAGGYNEQFF TGCGCCAGCAGCCAACGAGCGGGGGGGTACAATGAGCAGTTCTTC
TRBJ2-3 TRBV7-2 - TRBD2 CASSRLAGPTDTQYF TGTGCCAGCAGCCGACTAGCGGGGCCCACAGATACGCAGTATTTT
TRBJ2-2 TRBV5-1 - TRBD1 CASSLRGGDSTGELFF TGCGCCAGCAGCTTAAGAGGGGGCGACTCGACCGGGGAGCTGTTTTTT
TRBJ2-2 TRBV15 - - CATSSVRSYTGELFF TGTGCCACCAGCAGCGTCAGGTCCTACACCGGGGAGCTGTTTTTT
TRBJ2-3 TRBV7-3 - TRBD2 CASSLVLPSGGFRTDTQYF TGTGCCAGCAGCTTAGTCTTGCCTAGCGGGGGTTTTCGCACAGATACGCAGTATTTT
TRBJ2-5 TRBV4-1 few - CASSQSRNQETQYF TGCGCCAGCAGCCAAAGCCGGAACCAAGAGACCCAGTACTTC
TRBJ2-1 TRBV7-9 few - CASSRYNEQFF TGTGCCAGCAGCCGTTACAATGAGCAGTTCTTC
TRBJ2-1 TRBV6-5 many TRBD2 CASSLTGTSGISGNEQFF TGTGCCAGCAGCCTAACCGGGACTAGCGGGATATCGGGCAATGAGCAGTTCTTC
TRBJ2-1 TRBV11-2 - - CASSLVGGPLNEQFF TGTGCCAGCAGCTTAGTGGGGGGTCCCCTCAATGAGCAGTTCTTC
TRBJ2-6 TRBV7-9 - - CASSPPPGANVLTF TGTGCCAGCAGCCCCCCACCCGGGGCCAACGTCCTGACTTTC
TRBJ2-1 TRBV29-1 - TRBD1 CSVEDPRQGINNEQFF TGCAGCGTTGAAGATCCACGACAGGGTATCAACAATGAGCAGTTCTTC
TRBJ2-5 TRBV7-9 few - CASSLVLSYQETQYF TGTGCCAGCAGCTTAGTTCTATCGTACCAAGAGACCCAGTACTTC